This section outlines one TCR beta chain sequence together with its context. This CDR3 is built from 11 residues. Germline assignment: CDR1 SEHNR and CDR2 FQNEAQ (reference sequence). V was shortened by 5 bases and J by 11 bases, with 12 bases between the two germline ends. Extracted RNA was reverse transcribed, and the resulting cDNA served as sequencing template. TCRdb's table, derived via immunoSEQ multiplex PCR, lists solely in-frame clones and lacks some. The sample shows a few hundred thousand clones, approximately 38% of them seen only once. These data are taken from a study of CD8+ T cells in alopecia areata. Study as a whole: Each of the treated patients was given oral tofacitinib, 5 to 10 mg twice daily, for moderate-to-severe alopecia areata.

This sample's treatment: oral pan-JAK inhibitor, 5-10 mg twice daily. The clonotype originates from a human donor with alopecia areata. The input for sequencing was CD4+ T cells sorted from blood, taken between weeks 30 and 35, from a patient treated with tofacitinib. The chain links TRBV7-9 to TRBJ1-1, with D perhaps matching TRBD1 (5 bases). DNA of the CDR3: TGTGCCAGCAGCCGTACTGGGGACGCTTTCTTT. It translates to CASSRTGDAFF. The variable domain in full, completed from reference TRBV7-9 and TRBJ1-1, reads DTGVSQNPRHKITKRGQNVTFRCDPISEHNRLYWYRQTLGQGPEFLTYFQNEAQLEKSRLLSDRFSAERPKGSFSTLEIQRTEQGDSAMYLCASSRTGDAFFGQGTRLTVV.